This TCR beta chain was obtained from a study of beta chain features in type 1 diabetes (dated by TCRdb to the late 2010s). The study in broad terms: Patients and healthy donors did not differ in mean age, gender distribution, total cell number or subset yield. Across all samples, 90 million to 130 million sorted cells were examined, and cell number per subset correlated strongly with RNA yield. In the study, recently diagnosed type 1 diabetes patients and matched healthy donors were compared on the TCRB repertoires of their sorted circulating CD4+ T cell subsets. Naive and central memory subsets were obtained from all 30 or so donors, but regulatory and stem cell-like memory subsets were isolated from only 8 patients and about 8 healthy donors. Overall results and qualifications from the work: A moderate but significant shortening of TCRB CDR3 length was observed in type 1 diabetes patients in all four CD4+ subsets. Because cDNA was sequenced instead of genomic DNA, activated cells with high expression could be over-represented, although the groups did not differ in activation or CD3 levels. Fewer insertions and more nucleotide deletions at VDJ recombination sites were observed in patients with type 1 diabetes, implying thymic rearrangement abnormalities. Because the HLA sub-analyses included only small numbers of individuals, any influence of HLA type on TCRB rearrangement was left unresolved. Shorter templates might have been favored by PCR, but patient and control samples were amplified and corrected together, so both groups would have been affected equally by any skew. Naive, central memory and regulatory TCRB repertoires appeared more similar among patients than among healthy donors.

This clone has just a few counts. Its specific antigen is unknown. Base-call qualities are not available, and no considerably larger clone is one nucleotide away. All of the isolated RNA was reverse transcribed with the High Capacity cDNA Reverse Transcription Kit, so expressed TCRB transcripts were sequenced. Naive, central memory and regulatory T cell samples underwent deep immunoSEQ sequencing, averaging about 3.3 million total reads per sample. Sorted cells were lysed in RLT buffer, and RNA was extracted using DNase-treated RNeasy Micro or Mini kits according to cell number. To prevent cross-contamination, every cell subset was processed on its own, while patient and healthy donor samples were processed together. The immunoSEQ multiplex PCR was used to amplify TCRB sequences from cDNA, yielding 87-bp fragments that span the CDR3 region. The amplicons were sequenced using the Illumina HiSeq platform. In the authors' own workflow: Synthetic template baselines were used to correct PCR bias computationally, reads within Hamming distance 2 were collapsed together, and singletons that could not be merged were discarded. Reads were aligned against IMGT to assign V, D and J genes, CDR3 length and insertions or deletions at six rearrangement sites. Within each subset, clonotype counts were normalized to the number of sorted cells before true diversity and Gini coefficients were calculated with the tcR R package. The overlap coefficient, calculated on TCRB nucleotide sequences, was used to measure repertoire sharing. As a proxy for the pre-selection repertoire, out-of-frame TCRB sequences from naive cells were analyzed. This is the immuneACCESS table as TCRdb keeps it, with only in-frame sequences that have V and J called. A part of the clones is gone; compared with another copy, unresolved V genes explain less than half, and the rest is unexplained. Clone size and V and J calls were adopted from that table, with D and trimming inferred from the DNA. This sample lists about half a million clones; approximately 10% were detected once. About 0.042% of the sample belongs to the ten largest clones.

Each donor gave one peripheral blood draw, averaging approximately 0.12 L, which was collected into heparinised tubes. Using a panel that included CD45RO, CCR7, CD25, CD127, CD95 and CD27, naive, central memory, regulatory and stem cell-like memory CD4+ T cells were sorted on a BD FACSAria II. All sorted populations exceeded 95% purity. PBMCs were isolated immediately by Lymphoprep density gradient centrifugation and stained directly without culture. Samples were stained and sorted in pairs, with one healthy donor and one patient per experiment, so that batch effects were minimized. Source material: naive CD4+ T cells from blood. The cell subset or site label, as the study defines it: true naive CD4+ T cells. The clonotype was recovered from a woman aged 18-29 years in good health.

The base sequence is TGTGCCAGCAGTACGAAAGGAGGGACCGGGGAGCTGTTTTTT. Its protein reads: CASSTKGGTGELFF. The rearranged segments are TRBV5-4 and TRBJ2-2, and the D gene may be TRBD2, 6 bases matching. The cysteine opens and the phenylalanine closes a CDR3 of 14 amino acids. Only the CDR3 region is kept as DNA, spanning 42 bases read in frame from base 1. Per the germline V gene (reference sequence), SGHNT is the CDR1 and YYREEE is the CDR2. V is clipped by 5 bases and J by 5 bases, and the sequence between their germline boundaries is 13 bases long.